These T cell receptor beta chains were read from a single sample in a study of blood T cells in healthy people across ages. TCRdb used MiXCR to reprocess the 5' RACE reads, holding one entry per CDR3 protein. The table has hundreds of thousands of distinct CDR3 sequences, less than 40% seen once; the top ten hold 15%. Sequencing used blood. These receptors were collected from an elderly woman in good health. CDR3s include the opening cysteine and the closing phenylalanine or tryptophan. A D gene is named only where the DNA matches it firmly. Clone size, where shown, is once, few, many, or a class for clones that have expanded.

D	V	J	size	DNA	CDR3
TRBD2	TRBV3-1	TRBJ2-1	few	TGTGCCAGCAGCCAAGAGGGAGGGGCCGGGGCCTACAATGAGCAGTTCTTC	CASSQEGGAGAYNEQFF
TRBD2	TRBV6-2/TRBV6-3	TRBJ2-7	NA	TGTGCCAGCAGCCGATATAGCGGGGGGGCCGGCGAGCAGTACTTC	CASSRYSGGAGEQYF
NA	TRBV12-3/TRBV12-4	TRBJ1-1	once	TGTGCCAGCCTTGGGCGGGGGTGCACTGAAGCTTTCTTT	CASLGRGCTEAFF
NA	TRBV7-2	TRBJ2-1	many	TGTGCCAGCAGTGGGTTCCCGACTCAGTTCTTC	CASSGFPTQFF
NA	TRBV7-9	TRBJ2-6	many	TGTGCCAGCAGCTTAGGGGGGGGGACAAGCTCTGGGGCCAACGTCCTGACTTTC	CASSLGGGTSSGANVLTF
TRBD1	TRBV20-1	TRBJ1-6	many	TGCAGTGCTAGAGATTATAACAGGGGCCGTTCACCCCTCCACTTT	CSARDYNRGRSPLHF
TRBD1	TRBV5-1	TRBJ2-6	many	TGCGCCAGCAGCCTTGACAGGGCTGGGGCCAACGTCCTGACTTTC	CASSLDRAGANVLTF
NA	TRBV7-9	TRBJ1-4	NA	TGTGCCAGCAGCTACTTGGAATTTAATGAAAAACGGTTTTTT	CASSYLEFNEKRFF
NA	TRBV12-3/TRBV12-4	TRBJ2-1	NA	TGTGCCAGCAGTCCCGGAGCCTCGACAGGACGGACCTACAATGAGCAGTTCTTC	CASSPGASTGRTYNEQFF
NA	TRBV4-2	TRBJ2-3	NA	TGTGCCAGCAGCCAAGGTGGCAGGACTACCAACACAGATACGCAGTATTTT	CASSQGGRTTNTDTQYF
NA	TRBV11-2	TRBJ2-1	many	TGTGCCAGCACCGAGAGCGGTTCTTTTGGTGAGCAGTTCTTC	CASTESGSFGEQFF
NA	TRBV11-2	TRBJ2-7	many	TGTGCCAGCAGCTCGGACGGAGTCTACGAGCAGTACTTC	CASSSDGVYEQYF
TRBD1	TRBV27	TRBJ2-3	NA	TGTGCCAGCAGTTCCCATCGACAGGGGGCCACAGATACGCAGTATTTT	CASSSHRQGATDTQYF
TRBD1	TRBV6-1	TRBJ2-5	few	TGTGCCAGCAGTGCAAGACAGGGGTGGGAGACCCAGTACTTC	CASSARQGWETQYF
TRBD1	TRBV5-1	TRBJ2-1	many	TGCGCCAGCAGCCCTAGACAGGGGTCGAACGGTGAGCAGTTCTTC	CASSPRQGSNGEQFF
NA	TRBV7-7	TRBJ1-3	once	TGTGCTAGCAGCCCCGCAGAATCCTCTGGAAACACCATATATTTT	CASSPAESSGNTIYF
NA	TRBV2	TRBJ2-1	many	TGTGCCAGCAGTGAAGCGTTGGGTGAGCAGTTCTTC	CASSEALGEQFF
TRBD1	TRBV11-1	TRBJ2-7	many	TGTGCCAGCAGCCACCCGGGACAGGGGGCCTACGAGCAGTACTTC	CASSHPGQGAYEQYF
TRBD1	TRBV27	TRBJ1-1	NA	TGTGCCAGCAGTTTCCGGGACAGGGGAGCTGAAGCTTTCTTT	CASSFRDRGAEAFF
TRBD1	TRBV5-1	TRBJ1-3	NA	TGCGCCAGCAGCAGAACGGGACAGTGGGGAAACACCATATATTTT	CASSRTGQWGNTIYF
TRBD1	TRBV4-1	TRBJ2-2	NA	TGCGCCAGCAGCCGTCCGGACAGGGAAACCGGGGAGCTGTTTTTT	CASSRPDRETGELFF
NA	TRBV5-6	TRBJ2-3	many	TGTGCCAGCAGCCCTCGGCGTTGGGGGGCGGGGCTTAGCACAGATACGCAGTATTTT	CASSPRRWGAGLSTDTQYF
TRBD1	TRBV5-1	TRBJ2-7	many	TGCGCCAGCAGCTTACCGGGACAGGTCAACGAGCAGTACTTC	CASSLPGQVNEQYF
NA	TRBV7-3	TRBJ1-1	NA	TGTGCCAGCGGAGACACCCACACTGAAGCTTTCTTT	CASGDTHTEAFF
TRBD2	TRBV2	TRBJ2-5	many	TGTGCCAGCACCGGGACTAGCGGGTACCAAGAGACCCAGTACTTC	CASTGTSGYQETQYF
NA	TRBV6-6	TRBJ2-7	NA	TGTGCCAGCAGTTACGCTACAAGGGCCGAGCAGTACTTC	CASSYATRAEQYF
NA	TRBV7-2	TRBJ1-2	NA	TGTGCCAGCAGCTTAGCAGGGGATTGGGGCTACACCTTC	CASSLAGDWGYTF
NA	TRBV9	TRBJ1-5	many	TGTGCCAGCAGCGCGGACCCCGGGGGGTCTAATCAGCCCCAGCATTTT	CASSADPGGSNQPQHF
NA	TRBV28	TRBJ2-3	NA	TGTGCCAGCAGTTTCGGGGCAAATACGCAGTATTTT	CASSFGANTQYF
TRBD2	TRBV20-1	TRBJ2-7	few	TGCAGTGCCCTAGGGGCGGGAGGGGACTCCGGCTCCTACAATGAGCAGTACTTC	CSALGAGGDSGSYNEQYF
TRBD2	TRBV5-6	TRBJ2-5	many	TGTGCCAGCAGCTTGGTAGCGGGGGAGACCCAGTACTTC	CASSLVAGETQYF
NA	TRBV20-1	TRBJ2-1	many	TGCAGTGCTGGCGGTCTCTTCGACAATGAGCAGTTCTTC	CSAGGLFDNEQFF
TRBD1	TRBV7-8	TRBJ1-5	NA	TGTGCCAGCAGCACGGACAGGCTAGGACTTAGCAATCAGCCCCAGCATTTT	CASSTDRLGLSNQPQHF
TRBD1	TRBV4-2	TRBJ1-1	NA	TGTGCCAGCAGAAGGGACAGACAAAACACTGAAGCTTTCTTT	CASRRDRQNTEAFF
TRBD1	TRBV15	TRBJ2-3	NA	TGTGCCACCAGCCAAGGGGACAGTTACACAGATACGCAGTATTTT	CATSQGDSYTDTQYF
NA	TRBV20-1	TRBJ1-1	few	TGCAGTGCTAGTGACTCGGGGCGGTTCAACACTGAAGCTTTCTTT	CSASDSGRFNTEAFF
NA	TRBV10-3	TRBJ1-1	many	TGTGCCATCCAAACAAGGGAGTACGACACTGAAGCTTTCTTT	CAIQTREYDTEAFF
NA	TRBV12-3/TRBV12-4	TRBJ1-1	many	TGTGCCAGCAGTTTGCGGATGAACACTGAAGCTTTCTTT	CASSLRMNTEAFF
NA	TRBV6-2/TRBV6-3	TRBJ2-5	once	TGTGCCAGCAGACCCGACCAAGAGACCCAGTACTTC	CASRPDQETQYF
TRBD1	TRBV3-1	TRBJ2-7	NA	TGTGCCAGCAGCCACCCTCCCGGGACAGGGGACTACGAGCAGTACTTC	CASSHPPGTGDYEQYF
TRBD1	TRBV14	TRBJ2-6	NA	TGTGCCAGCAGCCACAGGGCCGGACAGGGGAGTGGATCTGGGGCCAACGTCCTGACTTTC	CASSHRAGQGSGSGANVLTF
TRBD1	TRBV10-3	TRBJ1-6	many	TGTGCCATCAGTCCGGGACAGGTCAATAATTCACCCCTCCACTTT	CAISPGQVNNSPLHF
NA	TRBV12-3/TRBV12-4	TRBJ1-1	few	TGTGCCAGCAACAACCAGGGGCTGTTGAACACTGAAGCTTTCTTT	CASNNQGLLNTEAFF
TRBD1	TRBV20-1	TRBJ1-6	many	TGCAGTGCTAGAGATGGGGACAGGGCTTTTTATAATTCACCCCTCCACTTT	CSARDGDRAFYNSPLHF
NA	TRBV4-1	TRBJ2-7	once	TGCGCCAGCAGCCAAGCGCTGGGAGGCTCCGCCAGCTCCTACGAGCAGTACTTC	CASSQALGGSASSYEQYF
NA	TRBV5-1	TRBJ2-7	NA	TGCGCCAGCATGGGATCCGGGGCCGAGCAGTACTTC	CASMGSGAEQYF
TRBD2	TRBV6-2/TRBV6-3	TRBJ2-2	many	TGTGCCAGCAGCCGACCTCCTAGCGGGGCGTACACCGGGGAGCTGTTTTTT	CASSRPPSGAYTGELFF
TRBD2	TRBV7-2	TRBJ2-3	NA	TGTGCCAGCAGCTGGAGCGGGAGAGGCACAGATACGCAGTATTTT	CASSWSGRGTDTQYF
NA	TRBV5-1	TRBJ1-5	NA	TGCGCCAGCAGCTGGGGGGTCGATCAGCCCCAGCATTTT	CASSWGVDQPQHF
NA	TRBV7-2	TRBJ1-2	many	TGTGCCAGCAGCTTAGAACGGACATTCTATGGCTACACCTTC	CASSLERTFYGYTF
NA	TRBV12-3/TRBV12-4	TRBJ2-7	NA	TGTGCCAGCAGTACCCCCCGGGACCGCAAACCCTACGAGCAGTACTTC	CASSTPRDRKPYEQYF
NA	TRBV7-3	TRBJ2-5	few	TGTGCCAGCAGCTTAACGCCGGGGGCTGGAAAAGAGACCCAGTACTTC	CASSLTPGAGKETQYF
NA	TRBV20-1	TRBJ2-2	NA	TGCAGTGCTAGGGAGGGGGAGAACACCGGGGAGCTGTTTTTT	CSAREGENTGELFF
NA	TRBV9	TRBJ2-3	few	TGTGCCAGCAGCGTGGGGACCCCTGATACGCAGTATTTT	CASSVGTPDTQYF
TRBD1	TRBV6-5	TRBJ2-7	NA	TGTGCCAGCACCGCCCTGGACAGGGTCTACGAGCAGTACTTC	CASTALDRVYEQYF
NA	TRBV20-1	TRBJ2-5	many	TGCAGTGCTCCCACCCAAGAGACCCAGTACTTC	CSAPTQETQYF
NA	TRBV12-3/TRBV12-4	TRBJ1-4	many	TGTGCCAGCAGTTTATCCGTACAGGGAGCCGAAAAACTGTTTTTT	CASSLSVQGAEKLFF
NA	TRBV29-1	TRBJ2-5	NA	TGCAGCGTTGAGGGCAGAGTAAAAGAGACCCAGTACTTC	CSVEGRVKETQYF